This T cell receptor (beta chain) came from a study of T cells in Graves' hyperthyroidism and ophthalmopathy. Study-wide points: Blood also carried most thyroid clonotypes expanded above 0.001.

TCR beta CDR3 sequences were amplified from RNA transcripts. HTBI primers drove first-round RT-PCR of the TCR CDR3. TCRdb reprocessed the multiplex PCR reads via MiXCR and lists one record per CDR3 protein. This repertoire shows 450,000 to 650,000 distinct CDR3 sequences, roughly 18% found once; its top ten account for around 17%. This clonotype occurred many times. The target antigen is unknown. With V trimmed by 0 bases and J by 5 bases, 4 bases remained unmatched. Looked up from germline, CDR1 is MNHNY and CDR2 is SVGAGI (reference sequence). There are 16 residues in the CDR3. Sample: blood. The receptor was derived from a young woman with Graves' ophthalmopathy. The chain carries TRBV6-6 and TRBJ1-2, with 12 bases aligning to TRBD1. The CDR3 is CASSYSSGQGAYGYTF. In nucleotides, the CDR3 is TGTGCCAGCAGTTACTCTTCGGGACAGGGGGCTTATGGCTACACCTTC.